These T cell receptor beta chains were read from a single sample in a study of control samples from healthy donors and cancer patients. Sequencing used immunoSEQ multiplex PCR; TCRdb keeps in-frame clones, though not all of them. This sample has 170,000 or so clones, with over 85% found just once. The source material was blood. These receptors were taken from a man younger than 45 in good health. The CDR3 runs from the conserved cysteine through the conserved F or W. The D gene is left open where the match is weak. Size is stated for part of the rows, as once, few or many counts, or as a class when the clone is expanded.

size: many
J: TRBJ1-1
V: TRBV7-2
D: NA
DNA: TGTGCCAGCAGAATTGACAGGAGGAACACTGAAGCTTTCTTT
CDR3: CASRIDRRNTEAFF

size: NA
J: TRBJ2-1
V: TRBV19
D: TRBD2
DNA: TGTGCCAGCACCACCAGCGGGGAGTTGGAATACAATGAGCAGTTCTTC
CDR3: CASTTSGELEYNEQFF

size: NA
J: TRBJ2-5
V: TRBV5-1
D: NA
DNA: TGCGCCAGCAGCTTTGGGCCCAGAGAGACCCAGTACTTC
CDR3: CASSFGPRETQYF

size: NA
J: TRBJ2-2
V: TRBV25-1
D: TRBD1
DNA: TGTGCCAGCAGTGAACAGGGGGCTAGTCGCCGGGAGCTGTTTTTT
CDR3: CASSEQGASRRELFF

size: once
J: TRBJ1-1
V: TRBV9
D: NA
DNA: TGTGCCAGCAGCGTAGAGGGGGGGTGGTTAACAGGGATGGAAGTTGGTACTGAAGCTTTCTTT
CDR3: CASSVEGGWLTGMEVGTEAFF

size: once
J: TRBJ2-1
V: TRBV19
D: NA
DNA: TGTGCCAGTAGTATTTTTCACAGGGCTAGGAACAATGAGCAGTTCTTC
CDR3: CASSIFHRARNNEQFF

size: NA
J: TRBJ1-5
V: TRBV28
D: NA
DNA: TGTGCCAGCAGTTTATTTGGTAATAGCAATCAGCCCCAGCATTTT
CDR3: CASSLFGNSNQPQHF

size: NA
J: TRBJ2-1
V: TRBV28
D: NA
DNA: TGTGCCAGCAGACCGGACCTTGGGATGAATGAGCAGTTCTTC
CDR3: CASRPDLGMNEQFF

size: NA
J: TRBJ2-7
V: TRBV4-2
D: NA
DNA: TGTGCCAGCAGCCAAGATCTGACTAGCTACGAGCAGTACTTC
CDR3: CASSQDLTSYEQYF

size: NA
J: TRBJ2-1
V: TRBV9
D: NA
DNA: TGTGCCAGCAGCTCGAGTGCCCTTACCTACAATGAGCAGTTCTTC
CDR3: CASSSSALTYNEQFF

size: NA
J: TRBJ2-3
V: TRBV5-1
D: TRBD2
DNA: TGCGCCAGCAGCGGCCGCGGGGGGCACACAGATACGCAGTATTTT
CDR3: CASSGRGGHTDTQYF

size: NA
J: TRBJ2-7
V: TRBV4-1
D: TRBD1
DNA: TGCGCCAGCAGCCAACCGGGACAGGGGGGTGACGAGCAGTACTTC
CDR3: CASSQPGQGGDEQYF

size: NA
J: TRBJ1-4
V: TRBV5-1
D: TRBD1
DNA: TGCGCCAGCAGCTTGGCCGAGGGACAGGGGGCCGGAAAACTGTTTTTT
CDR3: CASSLAEGQGAGKLFF

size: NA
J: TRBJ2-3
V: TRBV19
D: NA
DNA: TGTGCCAGTAGTATGGGCACCACAGATACGCAGTATTTT
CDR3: CASSMGTTDTQYF

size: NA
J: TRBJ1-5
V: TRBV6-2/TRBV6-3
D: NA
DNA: TGTGCCAGCAGTTTCAGATATAGCAATCAGCCCCAGCATTTT
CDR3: CASSFRYSNQPQHF

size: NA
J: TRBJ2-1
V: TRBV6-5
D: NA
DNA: TGTGCCAGCAGTTACGGGCTTAGCTCCTACAATGAGCAGTTCTTC
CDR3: CASSYGLSSYNEQFF

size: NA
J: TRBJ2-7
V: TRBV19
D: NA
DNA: TGTGCCAGTAGTATCGTGGGGGCGGGCTACGAGCAGTACTTC
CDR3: CASSIVGAGYEQYF

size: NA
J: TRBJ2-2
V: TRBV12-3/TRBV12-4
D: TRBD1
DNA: TGTGCCAGCAGTAGGGGGCCCGGGGAGCTGTTTTTT
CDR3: CASSRGPGELFF

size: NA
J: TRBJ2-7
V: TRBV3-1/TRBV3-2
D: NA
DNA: TGTGCCAGCAGCCACAGGGCCTACGAGCAGTACTTC
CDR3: CASSHRAYEQYF

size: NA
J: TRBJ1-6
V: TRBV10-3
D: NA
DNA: TGTGCCATCAGTGATAAGATAGCGAAGGGACGGTCTAATTCACCCCTCCACTTT
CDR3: CAISDKIAKGRSNSPLHF

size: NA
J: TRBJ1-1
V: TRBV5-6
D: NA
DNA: TGTGCCAGCAGCTTGGTGGCAGCGATGGGCGCTGAAGCTTTCTTT
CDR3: CASSLVAAMGAEAFF

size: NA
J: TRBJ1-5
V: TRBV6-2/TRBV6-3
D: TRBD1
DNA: TGTGCCAGCAGTTACGAGGGGGCGATGTATCAGCCCCAGCATTTT
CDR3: CASSYEGAMYQPQHF

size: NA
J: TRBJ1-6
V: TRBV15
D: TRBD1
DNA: TGTGCCACCAGCAGAGGAGACAGGGAACCCTATAATTCACCCCTCCACTTT
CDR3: CATSRGDREPYNSPLHF

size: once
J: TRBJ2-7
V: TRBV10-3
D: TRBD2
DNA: TGTGCCATCAGTGGGGGACTAGCGGGGGTCTACGAGCAGTACTTC
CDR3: CAISGGLAGVYEQYF

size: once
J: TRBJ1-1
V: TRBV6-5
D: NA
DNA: TGTGCCACCCGGTATGGGGAGTACACTGAAGCTTTCTTT
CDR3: CATRYGEYTEAFF

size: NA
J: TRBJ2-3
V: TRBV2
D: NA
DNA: TGTGCCAGCAGACCGGGTGCCCGGGGATGGGGCACAGATACGCAGTATTTT
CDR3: CASRPGARGWGTDTQYF

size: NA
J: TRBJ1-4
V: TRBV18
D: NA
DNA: TGTGCCAGCTCACTAAACACAGCCCGTGGGGGTGAAAAACTGTTTTTT
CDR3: CASSLNTARGGEKLFF

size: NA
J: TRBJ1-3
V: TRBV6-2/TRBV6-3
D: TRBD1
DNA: TGTGCCAGCAGTCCGGACAGGGGGAAGGCTCGGGAGAACACCATATATTTT
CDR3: CASSPDRGKARENTIYF

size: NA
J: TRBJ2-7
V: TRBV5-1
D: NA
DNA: TGCGCCAGCAGCCTACTAGCTTCCGAGCAGTACTTC
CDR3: CASSLLASEQYF

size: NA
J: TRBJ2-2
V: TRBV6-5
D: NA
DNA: TGTGCCAGCAGTTCACAGTCCTTCACCGGGGAGCTGTTTTTT
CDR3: CASSSQSFTGELFF

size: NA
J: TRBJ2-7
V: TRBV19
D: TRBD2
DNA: TGTGCCAGTAGTAGGCCGGGAGCGGGATCCTACGAGCAGTACTTC
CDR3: CASSRPGAGSYEQYF

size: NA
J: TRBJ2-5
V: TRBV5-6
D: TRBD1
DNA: TGTGCCAGCAGCTTCCAATTAACAGGGGCCCAAGAGACCCAGTACTTC
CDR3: CASSFQLTGAQETQYF

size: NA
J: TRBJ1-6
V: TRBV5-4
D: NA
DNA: TGTGCCAGCAGCGATCGGCAGGGTAGGAATAATTCACCCCTCCACTTT
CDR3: CASSDRQGRNNSPLHF

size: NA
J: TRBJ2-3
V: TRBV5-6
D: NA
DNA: TGTGCCAGCAGCAATCCGCGGGGTATGGCAGATACGCAGTATTTT
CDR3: CASSNPRGMADTQYF

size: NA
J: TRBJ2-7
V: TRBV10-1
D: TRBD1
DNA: TGCGCCAGCAGTAAAAGGACAGGGGCAAACGAGCAGTACTTC
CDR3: CASSKRTGANEQYF

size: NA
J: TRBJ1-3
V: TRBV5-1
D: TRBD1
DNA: TGCGCCAGCAGCCCGGGACAGATTGGGGACACCATATATTTT
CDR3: CASSPGQIGDTIYF

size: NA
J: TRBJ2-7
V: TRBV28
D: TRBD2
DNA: TGTGCCAGCAGTTGGGGGGGAGGGGATGGCTCCTACGAGCAGTACTTC
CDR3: CASSWGGGDGSYEQYF

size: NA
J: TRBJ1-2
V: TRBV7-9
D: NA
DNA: TGTGCCAGCAGCGATACGGGACCGTCCTATGGCTACACCTTC
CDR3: CASSDTGPSYGYTF

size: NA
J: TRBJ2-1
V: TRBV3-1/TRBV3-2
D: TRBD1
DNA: TGTGCCAGCAGCCAATATGGGACAGGGGGATTCGATGAGCAGTTCTTC
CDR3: CASSQYGTGGFDEQFF

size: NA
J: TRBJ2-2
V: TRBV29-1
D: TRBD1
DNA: TGCAGCGCCCACGCCGGGACAGGGTTGGCCGGGGAGCTGTTTTTT
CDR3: CSAHAGTGLAGELFF

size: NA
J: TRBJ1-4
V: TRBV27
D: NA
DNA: TGTGCCAGCAGTAAAGTTTACAGGGACGGCGAAAAACTGTTTTTT
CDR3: CASSKVYRDGEKLFF

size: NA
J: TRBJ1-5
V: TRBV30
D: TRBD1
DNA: TGTGCCTGGAGTGGAGGCCAGGGGGCCTATCAGCCCCAGCATTTT
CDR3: CAWSGGQGAYQPQHF

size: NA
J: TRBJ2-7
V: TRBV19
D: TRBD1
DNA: TGTGCCAGTGCCACCGGGACAGGGGAGTACGAGCAGTACTTC
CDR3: CASATGTGEYEQYF

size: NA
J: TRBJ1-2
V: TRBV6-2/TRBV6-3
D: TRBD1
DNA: TGTGCCAGCAGTACCCAGACAGGGCTCGGCTATGGCTACACCTTC
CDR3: CASSTQTGLGYGYTF

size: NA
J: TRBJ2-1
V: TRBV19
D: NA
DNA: TGTGCCAGCGGCAGGGGGGCAAGCTCCTACAATGAGCAGTTCTTC
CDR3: CASGRGASSYNEQFF

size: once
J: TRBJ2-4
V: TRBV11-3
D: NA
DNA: TGTGCCAGCAGCTTAGGGGGGGACAAAAACATTCAGTACTTC
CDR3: CASSLGGDKNIQYF

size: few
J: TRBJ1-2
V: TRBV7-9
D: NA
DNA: TGTGCCAGCAGCTTAGTATCGGCAGACTATGGCTACACCTTC
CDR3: CASSLVSADYGYTF

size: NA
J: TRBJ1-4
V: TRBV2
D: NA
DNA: TGTGCCAGCAGTGAACAAGGGGCAACTAATGAAAAACTGTTTTTT
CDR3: CASSEQGATNEKLFF

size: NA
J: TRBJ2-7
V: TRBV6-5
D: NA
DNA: TGTGCCAGCAGACGCCGGGAGCACGAGCAGTACTTC
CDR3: CASRRREHEQYF

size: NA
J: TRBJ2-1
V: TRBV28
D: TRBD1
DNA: TGTGCCAGCAGTTTATATCAACAGGGGGCCTACAATGAGCAGTTCTTC
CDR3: CASSLYQQGAYNEQFF

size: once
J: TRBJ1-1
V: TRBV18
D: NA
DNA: TGTGCCAGCTCACCATCTCCGAACACTGAAGCTTTCTTT
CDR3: CASSPSPNTEAFF

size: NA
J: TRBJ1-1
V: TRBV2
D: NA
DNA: TGTGCCAGCAGTGGAGGGAACACTGAAGCTTTCTTT
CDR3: CASSGGNTEAFF

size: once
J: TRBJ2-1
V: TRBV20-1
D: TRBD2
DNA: TGCAGTGCAAGTAGCGGGAGCGCATTCTACAATGAGCAGTTCTTC
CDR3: CSASSGSAFYNEQFF

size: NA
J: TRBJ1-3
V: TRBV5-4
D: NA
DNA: TGTGCCAGCAGCCCAACAGGGTCTGGAAACACCATATATTTT
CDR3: CASSPTGSGNTIYF

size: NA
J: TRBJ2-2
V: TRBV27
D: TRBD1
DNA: TGTGCCAGCAGTGGACAGGCGAACACCGGGGAGCTGTTTTTT
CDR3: CASSGQANTGELFF